Sequencing of this T cell receptor (beta chain) was carried out in a study of cytomegalovirus exposure and HLA in healthy donors. A multiplex PCR was run with 60 Vbeta primers and 13 Jbeta primers. The repertoire was sequenced with immunoSEQ multiplex PCR; TCRdb's copy has only in-frame clones and lacks some. The table lists 150,000 or so clones, approximately 72% of them singletons. CDR1 and CDR2 (germline): SNHLY, FYNNEI. The CDR3 has 15 amino acids. With 2 bases removed from V and 3 bases from J, the gap between germline ends came to 10 bases. What was sequenced was PBMCs. V gene TRBV2 combines with J gene TRBJ2-2, with D possibly matching TRBD1 (5 bases). The receptor's source is a human donor in good health. CDR3 residues: CASSESGIYTGELFF. Here the CDR3 DNA reads TGTGCCAGCAGTGAATCAGGGATATACACCGGGGAGCTGTTTTTT.